Included here is one TCR beta chain sequence, with context. Its antigen remains unknown. V was cut by 3 bases and J by 4 bases, with 9 bases left in between. Germline V gives CDR1 SEHNR, CDR2 FQNEAQ (reference sequence). There are 13 residues in the CDR3. TCRdb's copy holds only in-frame clones and misses some; the assay was immunoSEQ multiplex PCR. The sample lists 78,000 or so clones, approximately 89% occurring once. The source of the sample is a study of brain T cells in children with intractable seizures. Study-level findings and limits: Only CDR3 sequence similarity suggested viral specificity, without known HCMV serostatus.

This chain connects TRBV7-9 to TRBJ1-2; possible D gene TRBD1, 5 bases. The input for sequencing was peripheral blood, taken at surgery. This clonotype was sampled from a girl between 2 and 10 years old with Rasmussen encephalitis and intractable seizures. CDR3 nucleotide sequence: TGTGCCAGCAGCTTGGGGGTTACCTATGGCTACACCTTC. This sequence encodes CASSLGVTYGYTF.